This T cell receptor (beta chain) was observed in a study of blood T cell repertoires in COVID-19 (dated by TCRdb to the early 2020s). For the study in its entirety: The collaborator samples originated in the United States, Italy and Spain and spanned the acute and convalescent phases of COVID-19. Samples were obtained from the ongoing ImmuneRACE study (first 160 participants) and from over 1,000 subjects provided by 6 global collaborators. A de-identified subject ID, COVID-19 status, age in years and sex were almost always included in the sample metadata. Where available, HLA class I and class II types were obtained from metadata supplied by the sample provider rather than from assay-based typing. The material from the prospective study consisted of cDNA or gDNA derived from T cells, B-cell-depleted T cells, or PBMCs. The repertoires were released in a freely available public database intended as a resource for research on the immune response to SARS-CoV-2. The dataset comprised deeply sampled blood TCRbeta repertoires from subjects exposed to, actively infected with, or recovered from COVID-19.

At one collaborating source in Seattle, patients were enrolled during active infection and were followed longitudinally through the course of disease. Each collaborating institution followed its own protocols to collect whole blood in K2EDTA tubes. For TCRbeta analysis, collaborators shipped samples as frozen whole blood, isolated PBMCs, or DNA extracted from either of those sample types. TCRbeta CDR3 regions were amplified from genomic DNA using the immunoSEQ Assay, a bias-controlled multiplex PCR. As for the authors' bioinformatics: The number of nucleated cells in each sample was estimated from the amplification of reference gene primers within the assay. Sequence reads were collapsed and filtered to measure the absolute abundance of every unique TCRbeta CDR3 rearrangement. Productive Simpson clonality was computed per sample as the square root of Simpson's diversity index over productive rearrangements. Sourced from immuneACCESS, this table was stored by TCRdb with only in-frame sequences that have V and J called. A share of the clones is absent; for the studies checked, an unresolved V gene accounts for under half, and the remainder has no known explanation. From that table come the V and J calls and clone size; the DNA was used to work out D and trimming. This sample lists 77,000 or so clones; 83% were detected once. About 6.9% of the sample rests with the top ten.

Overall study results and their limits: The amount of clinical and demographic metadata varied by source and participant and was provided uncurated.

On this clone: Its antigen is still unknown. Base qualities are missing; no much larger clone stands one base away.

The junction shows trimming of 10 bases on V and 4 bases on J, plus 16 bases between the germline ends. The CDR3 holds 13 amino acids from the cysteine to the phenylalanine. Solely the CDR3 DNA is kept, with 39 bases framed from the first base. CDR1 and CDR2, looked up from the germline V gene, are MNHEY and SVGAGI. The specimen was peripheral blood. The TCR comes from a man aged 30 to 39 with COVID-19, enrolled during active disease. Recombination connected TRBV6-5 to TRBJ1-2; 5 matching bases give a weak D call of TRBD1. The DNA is TGTGCCATCGAAAGGGGCCGGCCCTATGGCTACACCTTC. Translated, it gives CAIERGRPYGYTF.